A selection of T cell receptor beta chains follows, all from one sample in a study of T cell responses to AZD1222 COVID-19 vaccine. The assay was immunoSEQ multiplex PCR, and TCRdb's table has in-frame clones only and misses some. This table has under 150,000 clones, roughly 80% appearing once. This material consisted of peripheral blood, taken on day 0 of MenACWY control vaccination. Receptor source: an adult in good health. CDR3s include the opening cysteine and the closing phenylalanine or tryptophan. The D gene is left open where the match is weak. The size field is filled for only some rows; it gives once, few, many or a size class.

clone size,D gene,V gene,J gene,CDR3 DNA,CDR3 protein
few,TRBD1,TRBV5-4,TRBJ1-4,TGTGCCAGCAGCCTGACAGGGGGCGTAAGTGAAAAACTGTTTTTT,CASSLTGGVSEKLFF
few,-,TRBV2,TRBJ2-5,TGTGCCAGCGTGCCAACATGGGCAGAAGAGACCCAGTACTTC,CASVPTWAEETQYF
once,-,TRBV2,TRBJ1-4,TGTGCCAGCAGCCTACAGGAGGGTGAAAAACTGTTTTTT,CASSLQEGEKLFF
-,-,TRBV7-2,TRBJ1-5,TGTGCCAGCAGCTCCGACAGAAGCCAGCCCCAGCATTTT,CASSSDRSQPQHF
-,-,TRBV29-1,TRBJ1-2,TGCAGCGTGGGGGAACCCTATGGCTACACCTTC,CSVGEPYGYTF
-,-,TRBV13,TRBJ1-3,TGTGCCAGCAGCTTGAGGACAGCTGGAAACACCATATATTTT,CASSLRTAGNTIYF
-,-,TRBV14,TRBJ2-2,TGTGCCAGCAGCCCGGGGAGGGGGACCGGGGAGCTGTTTTTT,CASSPGRGTGELFF
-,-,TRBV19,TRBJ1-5,TGTGCCAGTAGTATAGGGCAGGGCGCCTTCTATAGCAATCAGCCCCAGCATTTT,CASSIGQGAFYSNQPQHF
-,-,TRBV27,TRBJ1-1,TGTGCCAGCAGTTTGGAGGAAAACACTGAAGCTTTCTTT,CASSLEENTEAFF
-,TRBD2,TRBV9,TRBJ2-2,TGTGCCCGCAGCGGGGAGCGGGGGGGGTCCGCCAGGAAGCTGTTTTTT,CARSGERGGSARKLFF
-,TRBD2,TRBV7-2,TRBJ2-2,TGTGCCAGCAGCTTAGTACGGCTAGCGGGGGGCAACACCGGGGAGCTGTTTTTT,CASSLVRLAGGNTGELFF
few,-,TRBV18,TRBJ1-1,TGTGCCAGCTCACCCCTGGAGGGGCAAAACACTGAAGCTTTCTTT,CASSPLEGQNTEAFF
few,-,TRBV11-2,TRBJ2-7,TGTGCCAGCAGCTTAACAGGGCCACTTTACGAGCAGTACTTC,CASSLTGPLYEQYF
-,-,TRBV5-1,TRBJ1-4,TGCGCCAGCAGCTCGGCCAGCGGCAGGGGAAATGAAAAACTGTTTTTT,CASSSASGRGNEKLFF
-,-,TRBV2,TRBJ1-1,TGTGCCAGCAGGGACTATTTCGCTTTCTTT,CASRDYFAFF
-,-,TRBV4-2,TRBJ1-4,TGTGCCAGCAGCCAAGATCTCTCCCAGACAACTAATGAAAAACTGTTTTTT,CASSQDLSQTTNEKLFF
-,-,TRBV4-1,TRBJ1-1,TGCGCCAGCAGCCAAATCGGACGTCGGCAGACAGCTGAAGCTTTCTTT,CASSQIGRRQTAEAFF
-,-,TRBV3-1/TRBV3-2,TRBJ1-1,TGTGCCAGCAGCCCAGGACTGATGAACACTGAAGCTTTCTTT,CASSPGLMNTEAFF